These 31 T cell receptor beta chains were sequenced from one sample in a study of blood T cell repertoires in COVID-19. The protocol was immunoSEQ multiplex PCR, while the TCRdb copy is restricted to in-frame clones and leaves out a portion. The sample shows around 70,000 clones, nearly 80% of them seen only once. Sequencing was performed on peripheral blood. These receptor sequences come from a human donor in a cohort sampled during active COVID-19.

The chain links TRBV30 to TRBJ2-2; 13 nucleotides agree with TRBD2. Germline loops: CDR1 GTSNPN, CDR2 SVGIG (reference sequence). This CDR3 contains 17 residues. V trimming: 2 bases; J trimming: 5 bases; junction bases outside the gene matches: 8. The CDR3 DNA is TGTGCCTGGAGTCGTTCACTAGCGGGGGGGCAGACCGGGGAGCTGTTTTTT. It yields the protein CAWSRSLAGGQTGELFF.

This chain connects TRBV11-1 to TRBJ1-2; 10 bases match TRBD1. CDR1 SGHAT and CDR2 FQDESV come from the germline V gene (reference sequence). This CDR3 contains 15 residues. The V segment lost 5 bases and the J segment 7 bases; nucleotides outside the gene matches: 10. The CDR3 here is CASSQGQGKRAGYTF. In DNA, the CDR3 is TGTGCCAGCAGCCAGGGACAGGGGAAGAGGGCTGGCTACACCTTC.

The CDR3 region has the DNA TGTGCCAGCAGCAGCGGGGGCGGGACCTCCTACAATGAGCAGTTCTTC. It is translated as CASSSGGGTSYNEQFF. The gene calls are TRBV9 and TRBJ2-1; 8 bases are shared with TRBD2. The V segment lost 4 bases and the J segment 0 bases; nucleotides outside the gene matches: 6. CDR3 length: 16 residues. Germline CDR1 reads SGDLS; CDR2 reads YYNGEE.

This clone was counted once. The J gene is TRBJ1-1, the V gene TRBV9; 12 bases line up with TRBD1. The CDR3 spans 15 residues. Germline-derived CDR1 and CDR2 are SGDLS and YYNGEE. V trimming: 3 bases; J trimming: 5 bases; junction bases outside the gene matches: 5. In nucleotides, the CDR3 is TGTGCCAGCAGCGAGGGACAGGGGGCAAGGACTGAAGCTTTCTTT. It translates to CASSEGQGARTEAFF. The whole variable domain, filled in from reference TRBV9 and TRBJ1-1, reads DSGVTQTPKHLITATGQRVTLRCSPRSGDLSVYWYQQSLDQGLQFLIQYYNGEERAKGNILERFSAQQFPDLHSELNLSSLELGDSALYFCASSEGQGARTEAFFGQGTRLTVV.

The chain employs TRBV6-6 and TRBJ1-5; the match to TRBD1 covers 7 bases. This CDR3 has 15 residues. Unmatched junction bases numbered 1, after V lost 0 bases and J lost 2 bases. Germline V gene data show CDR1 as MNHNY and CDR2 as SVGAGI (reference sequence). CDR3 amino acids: CASSYSTGRNQPQHF. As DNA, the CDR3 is TGTGCCAGCAGTTACTCGACAGGGCGCAATCAGCCCCAGCATTTT.

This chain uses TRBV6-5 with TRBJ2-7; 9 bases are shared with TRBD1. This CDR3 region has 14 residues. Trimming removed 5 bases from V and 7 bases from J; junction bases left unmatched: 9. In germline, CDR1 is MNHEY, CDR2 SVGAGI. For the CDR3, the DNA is TGTGCCAGCAGTCCTGACAGGGGGTTAAGGGAGCAGTACTTC. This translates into CASSPDRGLREQYF.

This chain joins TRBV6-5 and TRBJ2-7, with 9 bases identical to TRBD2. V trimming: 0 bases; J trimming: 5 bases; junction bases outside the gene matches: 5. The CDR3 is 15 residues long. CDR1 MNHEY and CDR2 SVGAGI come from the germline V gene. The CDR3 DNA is TGTGCCAGCAGTTACTCGGGACTAGCCCCCCACGAGCAGTACTTC. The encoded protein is CASSYSGLAPHEQYF.

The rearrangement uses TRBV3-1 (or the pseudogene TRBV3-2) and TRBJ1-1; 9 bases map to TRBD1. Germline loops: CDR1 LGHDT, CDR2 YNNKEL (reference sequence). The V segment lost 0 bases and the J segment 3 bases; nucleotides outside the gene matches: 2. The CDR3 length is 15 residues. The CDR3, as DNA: TGTGCCAGCAGCCAAGATCACAGGGGGCACACTGAAGCTTTCTTT. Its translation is CASSQDHRGHTEAFF.

The CDR3 sequence is CASSESGGDSPLHF. The DNA of the CDR3 is TGTGCCAGCAGTGAAAGCGGGGGGGATTCACCCCTCCACTTT. V and J are TRBV6-1 and TRBJ1-6; a weak D match, TRBD1 (5 bases). Germline V gene lookup returns CDR1 MNHNS and CDR2 SASEGT. The CDR3 runs 14 residues. Trimming took 2 bases from V and 8 from J, leaving 10 bases between them.

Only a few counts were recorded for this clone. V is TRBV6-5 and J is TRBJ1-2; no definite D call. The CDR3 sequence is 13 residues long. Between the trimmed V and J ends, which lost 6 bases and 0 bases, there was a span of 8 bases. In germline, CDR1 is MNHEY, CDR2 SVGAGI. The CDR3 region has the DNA TGTGCCAGCAGACAGAATTCTAACTATGGCTACACCTTC. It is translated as CASRQNSNYGYTF.

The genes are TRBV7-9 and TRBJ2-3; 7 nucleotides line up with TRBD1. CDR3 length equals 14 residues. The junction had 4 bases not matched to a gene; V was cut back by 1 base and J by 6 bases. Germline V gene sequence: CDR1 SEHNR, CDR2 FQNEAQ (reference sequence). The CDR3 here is CASSLDRGSDTQYF. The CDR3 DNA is TGTGCCAGCAGCTTAGACAGGGGATCCGATACGCAGTATTTT. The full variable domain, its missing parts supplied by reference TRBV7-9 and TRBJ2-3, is DTGVSQNPRHKITKRGQNVTFRCDPISEHNRLYWYRQTLGQGPEFLTYFQNEAQLEKSRLLSDRFSAERPKGSFSTLEIQRTEQGDSAMYLCASSLDRGSDTQYFGPGTRLTVL.

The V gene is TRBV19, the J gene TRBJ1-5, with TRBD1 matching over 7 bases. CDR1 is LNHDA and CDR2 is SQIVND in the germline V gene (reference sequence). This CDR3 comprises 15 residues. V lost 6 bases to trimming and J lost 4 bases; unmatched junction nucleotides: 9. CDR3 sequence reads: CASRRQGSGNQPQHF. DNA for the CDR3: TGTGCCAGTAGGAGACAGGGTTCTGGTAATCAGCCCCAGCATTTT.

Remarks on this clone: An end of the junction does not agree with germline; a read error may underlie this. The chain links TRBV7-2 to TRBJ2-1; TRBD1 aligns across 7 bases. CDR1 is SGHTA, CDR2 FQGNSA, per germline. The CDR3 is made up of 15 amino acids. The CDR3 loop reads CASSRPDRANNEQFF. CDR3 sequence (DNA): TGTGCCAGCAGCCGCCCCGACAGGGCCAACAACGAGCAGTTCTTC.

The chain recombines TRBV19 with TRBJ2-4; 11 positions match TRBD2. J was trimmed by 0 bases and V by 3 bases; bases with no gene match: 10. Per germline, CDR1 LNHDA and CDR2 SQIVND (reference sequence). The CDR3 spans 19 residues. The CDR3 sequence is CASSIQTSGGALAKNIQYF. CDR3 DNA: TGTGCCAGTAGTATTCAAACTAGCGGGGGTGCACTAGCCAAAAACATTCAGTACTTC.

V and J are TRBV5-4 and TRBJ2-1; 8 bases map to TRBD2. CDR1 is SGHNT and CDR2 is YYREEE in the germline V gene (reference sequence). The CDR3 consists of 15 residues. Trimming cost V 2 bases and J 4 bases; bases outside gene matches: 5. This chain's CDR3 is CASSLSSGLYNEQFF. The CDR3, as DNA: TGTGCCAGCAGCTTATCTAGCGGGTTATACAATGAGCAGTTCTTC.

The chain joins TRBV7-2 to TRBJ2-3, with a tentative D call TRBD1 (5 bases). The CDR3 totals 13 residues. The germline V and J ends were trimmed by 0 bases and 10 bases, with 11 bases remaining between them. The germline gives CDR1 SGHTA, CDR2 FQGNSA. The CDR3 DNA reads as TGTGCCAGCAGCTTAGCGGGGCCTGGGGCGCAGTATTTT. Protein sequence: CASSLAGPGAQYF.

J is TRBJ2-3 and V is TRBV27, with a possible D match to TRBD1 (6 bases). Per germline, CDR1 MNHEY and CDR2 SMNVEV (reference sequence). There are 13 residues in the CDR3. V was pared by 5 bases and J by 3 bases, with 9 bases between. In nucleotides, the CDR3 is TGTGCCAGCAGTAGGACAGTAACAGATACGCAGTATTTT. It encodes CASSRTVTDTQYF.

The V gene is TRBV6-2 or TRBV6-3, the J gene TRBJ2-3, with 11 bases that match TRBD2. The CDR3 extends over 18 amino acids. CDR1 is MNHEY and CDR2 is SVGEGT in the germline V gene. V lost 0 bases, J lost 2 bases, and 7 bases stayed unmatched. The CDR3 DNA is TGTGCCAGCAGTTACTCGCCTAGCGGGGGGCCACCCACAGATACGCAGTATTTT. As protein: CASSYSPSGGPPTDTQYF.

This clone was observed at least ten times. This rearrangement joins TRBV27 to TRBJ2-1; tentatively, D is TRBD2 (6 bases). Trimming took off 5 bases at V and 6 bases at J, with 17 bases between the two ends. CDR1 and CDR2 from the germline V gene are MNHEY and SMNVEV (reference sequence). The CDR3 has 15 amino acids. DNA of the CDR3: TGTGCCAGCAGTCCCCGGGACTTCACCGCCAATGAGCAGTTCTTC. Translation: CASSPRDFTANEQFF.

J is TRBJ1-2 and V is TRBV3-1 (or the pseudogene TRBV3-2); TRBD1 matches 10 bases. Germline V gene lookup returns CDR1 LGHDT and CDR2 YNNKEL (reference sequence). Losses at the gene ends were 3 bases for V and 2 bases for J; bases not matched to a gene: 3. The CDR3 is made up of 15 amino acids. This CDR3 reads CASSHRQGANYGYTF. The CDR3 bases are TGTGCCAGCAGCCATCGACAGGGGGCCAACTATGGCTACACCTTC.

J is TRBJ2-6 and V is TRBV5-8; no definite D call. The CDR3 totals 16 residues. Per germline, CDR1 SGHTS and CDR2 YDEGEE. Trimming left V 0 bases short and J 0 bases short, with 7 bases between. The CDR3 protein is CASSLGGFSGANVLTF. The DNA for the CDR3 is TGTGCCAGCAGCTTGGGCGGATTCTCTGGGGCCAACGTCCTGACTTTC.

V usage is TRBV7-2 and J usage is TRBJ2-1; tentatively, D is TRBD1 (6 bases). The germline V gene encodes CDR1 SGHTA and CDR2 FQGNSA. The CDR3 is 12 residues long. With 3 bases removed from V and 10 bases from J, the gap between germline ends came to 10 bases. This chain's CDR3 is CASSFTGKEQFF. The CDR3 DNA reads TGTGCCAGCAGCTTCACAGGGAAGGAGCAGTTCTTC.

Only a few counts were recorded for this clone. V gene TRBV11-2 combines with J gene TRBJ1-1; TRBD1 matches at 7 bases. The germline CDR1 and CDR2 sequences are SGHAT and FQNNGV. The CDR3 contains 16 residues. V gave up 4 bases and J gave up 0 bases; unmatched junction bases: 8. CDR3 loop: CASSSLGQRMNTEAFF. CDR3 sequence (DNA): TGTGCCAGCAGCTCGTTGGGACAGAGGATGAACACTGAAGCTTTCTTT.

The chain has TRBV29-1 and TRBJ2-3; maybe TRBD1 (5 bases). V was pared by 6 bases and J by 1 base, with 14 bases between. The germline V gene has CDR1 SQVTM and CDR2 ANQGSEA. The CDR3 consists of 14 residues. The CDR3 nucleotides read TGCAGCGTCTCCGCAGGGTTGGGCACAGATACGCAGTATTTT. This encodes CSVSAGLGTDTQYF.

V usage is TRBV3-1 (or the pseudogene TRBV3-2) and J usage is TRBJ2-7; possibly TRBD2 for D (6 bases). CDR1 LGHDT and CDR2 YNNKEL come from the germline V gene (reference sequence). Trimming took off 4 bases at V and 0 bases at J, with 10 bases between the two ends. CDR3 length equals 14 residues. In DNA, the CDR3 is TGTGCCAGCAGCCCACTCGGGAGCTCCTACGAGCAGTACTTC. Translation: CASSPLGSSYEQYF.

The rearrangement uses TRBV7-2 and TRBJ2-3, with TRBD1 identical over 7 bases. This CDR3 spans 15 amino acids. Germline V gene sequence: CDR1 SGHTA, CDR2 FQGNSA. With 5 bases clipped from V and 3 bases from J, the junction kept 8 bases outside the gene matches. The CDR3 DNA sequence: TGTGCCAGCAGCCCCGACAGGGTTCGAACAGATACGCAGTATTTT. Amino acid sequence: CASSPDRVRTDTQYF.

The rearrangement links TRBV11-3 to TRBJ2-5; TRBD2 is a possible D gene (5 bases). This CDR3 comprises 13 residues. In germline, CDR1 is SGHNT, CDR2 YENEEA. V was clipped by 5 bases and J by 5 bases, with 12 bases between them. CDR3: CASSPPGKETQYF. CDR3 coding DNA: TGTGCCAGCAGCCCTCCCGGGAAGGAGACCCAGTACTTC.

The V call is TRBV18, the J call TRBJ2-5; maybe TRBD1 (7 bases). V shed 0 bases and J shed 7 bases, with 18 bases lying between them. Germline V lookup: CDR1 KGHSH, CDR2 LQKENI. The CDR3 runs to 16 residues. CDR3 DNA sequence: TGTGCCAGCTCACCACCAGGAGGAGGGGGCCCTAGGACCCAGTACTTC. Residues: CASSPPGGGGPRTQYF.

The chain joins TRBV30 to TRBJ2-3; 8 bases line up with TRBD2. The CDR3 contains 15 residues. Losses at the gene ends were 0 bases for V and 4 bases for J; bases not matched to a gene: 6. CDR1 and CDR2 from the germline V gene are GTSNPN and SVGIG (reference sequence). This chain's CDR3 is CAWSVLAEGADTQYF. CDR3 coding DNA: TGTGCCTGGAGTGTACTAGCGGAGGGGGCAGATACGCAGTATTTT.

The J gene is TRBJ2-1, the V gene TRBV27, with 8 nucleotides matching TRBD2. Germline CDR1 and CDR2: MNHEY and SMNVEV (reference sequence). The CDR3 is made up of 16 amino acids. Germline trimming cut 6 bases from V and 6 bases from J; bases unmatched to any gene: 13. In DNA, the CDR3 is TGTGCCAGCAGGCAGCTCGGGGGGGCATCAGCCAATGAGCAGTTCTTC. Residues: CASRQLGGASANEQFF.

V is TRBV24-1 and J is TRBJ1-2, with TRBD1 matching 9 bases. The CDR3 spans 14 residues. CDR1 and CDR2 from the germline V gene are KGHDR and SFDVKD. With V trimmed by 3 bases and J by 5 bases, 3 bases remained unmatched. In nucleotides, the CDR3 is TGTGCCACCAGTGATCCGGACAGGGGATATGGCTACACCTTC. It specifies CATSDPDRGYGYTF.